The clone carrying this TCR beta chain was seen once. The antigen is unknown. This entry belongs to a study of T cell responses to AZD1222 COVID-19 vaccine. Study-wide points: Dominant CD4 TCR responses targeted spike regions 160-218 and 743-854. Clonal diversity was possibly underestimated; the donors were predominantly white British and more often female.

Generated by immunoSEQ multiplex PCR, the TCRdb table keeps only in-frame clones and is missing some. The top ten clones hold around 1.5% of a sample with around 100,000 clones, 86% of them seen once. This TCR was sampled from an adult in good health. The source material was peripheral blood, sampled on day 0 of AZD1222 vaccination.

The CDR3 loop is CSVRAVAGGSYNEQFF. CDR3 bases: TGCAGCGTCCGGGCAGTAGCGGGAGGGTCCTACAATGAGCAGTTCTTC. This chain uses TRBV29-1 with TRBJ2-1; TRBD2 aligns across 11 bases. J lost 1 base, V lost 6 bases, and 8 bases had no gene match. Germline CDR1 and CDR2: SQVTM and ANQGSEA. This CDR3 spans 16 amino acids.